A selection of T cell receptor beta chains follows, all from one sample in a study of blood T cell repertoires in COVID-19. Some clones are missing from TCRdb's copy, which holds only in-frame ones; the method was immunoSEQ multiplex PCR. Here the sample spans more than 200,000 clones, around 85% being singletons. The sample consisted of peripheral blood. Source of these receptors: a man aged 40-49 years with acute or convalescent COVID-19. Each CDR3 is given with its conserved first and last residue. D genes are given only for firm matches. Only part of the rows carry a size: once, few, many, or a class if the clone is expanded.

abundance: NA
len: 18
d_gene: NA
j_gene: TRBJ2-3
v_gene: TRBV15
CDR3nt: TGTGCCACCAGCAGTTACACCCCACGTCCCATCTCCACAGATACGCAGTATTTT
CDR3aa: CATSSYTPRPISTDTQYF

abundance: NA
len: 13
d_gene: NA
j_gene: TRBJ2-7
v_gene: TRBV7-9
CDR3nt: TGTGCCATTACGGACAGCAGCTCCTACGAGCAGTACTTC
CDR3aa: CAITDSSSYEQYF

abundance: NA
len: 15
d_gene: NA
j_gene: TRBJ2-4
v_gene: TRBV10-3
CDR3nt: TGTGCCATCAGTGAGTCGATCGCAGGGCAAAACATTCAGTACTTC
CDR3aa: CAISESIAGQNIQYF

abundance: few
len: 12
d_gene: NA
j_gene: TRBJ2-7
v_gene: TRBV19
CDR3nt: TGTGCCAGTAGTACTAACAGCTACGAGCAGTACTTC
CDR3aa: CASSTNSYEQYF

abundance: NA
len: 13
d_gene: NA
j_gene: TRBJ2-1
v_gene: TRBV19
CDR3nt: TGTGCCAGTAGTATCCACGGGAGTCATGAGCAGTTCTTC
CDR3aa: CASSIHGSHEQFF

abundance: NA
len: 14
d_gene: NA
j_gene: TRBJ2-7
v_gene: TRBV10-3
CDR3nt: TGTGCCATCAGTGTGATGGCGGGGCCCAACGAGCAGTACTTC
CDR3aa: CAISVMAGPNEQYF

abundance: NA
len: 14
d_gene: TRBD1
j_gene: TRBJ1-2
v_gene: TRBV29-1
CDR3nt: TGCAGCACCGAGGGGACAGGGGGCAGCTATGGCTACACCTTC
CDR3aa: CSTEGTGGSYGYTF

abundance: NA
len: 14
d_gene: NA
j_gene: TRBJ2-7
v_gene: TRBV6-2/TRBV6-3
CDR3nt: TGTGCCAGCAGTTACTCTTACAGATACTACGAGCAGTACTTC
CDR3aa: CASSYSYRYYEQYF

abundance: NA
len: 12
d_gene: TRBD1
j_gene: TRBJ1-2
v_gene: TRBV9
CDR3nt: TGTGCCAGCAGCGCGCAGGGGGATGGCTACACCTTC
CDR3aa: CASSAQGDGYTF

abundance: NA
len: 15
d_gene: TRBD2
j_gene: TRBJ2-7
v_gene: TRBV27
CDR3nt: TGTGCCAGCAGCCCTCTGCGAAGCGGGGTTCCCGAGCAGTACTTC
CDR3aa: CASSPLRSGVPEQYF

abundance: NA
len: 19
d_gene: TRBD1
j_gene: TRBJ2-2
v_gene: TRBV11-3
CDR3nt: TGTGCCAGCAGCGGAGGGTACACTACGGGACAGGGGGTCCCCGGGGAGCTGTTTTTT
CDR3aa: CASSGGYTTGQGVPGELFF

abundance: NA
len: 15
d_gene: TRBD2
j_gene: TRBJ2-5
v_gene: TRBV5-1
CDR3nt: TGCGCCAGCAGCTTGGTTAGCGGGAGCGGGGAGACCCAGTACTTC
CDR3aa: CASSLVSGSGETQYF

abundance: NA
len: 12
d_gene: NA
j_gene: TRBJ2-3
v_gene: TRBV18
CDR3nt: TGTGCCAGCTCCGACAGCGTAGATACGCAGTATTTT
CDR3aa: CASSDSVDTQYF

abundance: few
len: 13
d_gene: NA
j_gene: TRBJ1-5
v_gene: TRBV3-1/TRBV3-2
CDR3nt: TGTGCCAGCAGTGGACAGCCCAATCAGCCCCAGCATTTT
CDR3aa: CASSGQPNQPQHF

abundance: NA
len: 15
d_gene: NA
j_gene: TRBJ1-5
v_gene: TRBV18
CDR3nt: TGTGCCAGCTCACCACCGGGAGGCAGCAATCAGCCCCAGCATTTT
CDR3aa: CASSPPGGSNQPQHF